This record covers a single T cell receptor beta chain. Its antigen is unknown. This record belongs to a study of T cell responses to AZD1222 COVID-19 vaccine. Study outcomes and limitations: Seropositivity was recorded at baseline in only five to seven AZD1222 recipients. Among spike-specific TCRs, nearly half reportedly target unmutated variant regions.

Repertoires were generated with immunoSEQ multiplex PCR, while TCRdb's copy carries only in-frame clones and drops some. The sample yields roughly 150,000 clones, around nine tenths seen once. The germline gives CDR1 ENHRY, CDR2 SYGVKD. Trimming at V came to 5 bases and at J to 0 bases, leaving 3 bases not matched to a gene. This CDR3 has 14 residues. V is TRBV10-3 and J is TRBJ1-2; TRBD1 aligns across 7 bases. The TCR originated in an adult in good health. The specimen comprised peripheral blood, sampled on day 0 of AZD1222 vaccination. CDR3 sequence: CAISSGTANYGYTF. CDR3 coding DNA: TGTGCCATCAGTTCCGGGACAGCTAACTATGGCTACACCTTC.